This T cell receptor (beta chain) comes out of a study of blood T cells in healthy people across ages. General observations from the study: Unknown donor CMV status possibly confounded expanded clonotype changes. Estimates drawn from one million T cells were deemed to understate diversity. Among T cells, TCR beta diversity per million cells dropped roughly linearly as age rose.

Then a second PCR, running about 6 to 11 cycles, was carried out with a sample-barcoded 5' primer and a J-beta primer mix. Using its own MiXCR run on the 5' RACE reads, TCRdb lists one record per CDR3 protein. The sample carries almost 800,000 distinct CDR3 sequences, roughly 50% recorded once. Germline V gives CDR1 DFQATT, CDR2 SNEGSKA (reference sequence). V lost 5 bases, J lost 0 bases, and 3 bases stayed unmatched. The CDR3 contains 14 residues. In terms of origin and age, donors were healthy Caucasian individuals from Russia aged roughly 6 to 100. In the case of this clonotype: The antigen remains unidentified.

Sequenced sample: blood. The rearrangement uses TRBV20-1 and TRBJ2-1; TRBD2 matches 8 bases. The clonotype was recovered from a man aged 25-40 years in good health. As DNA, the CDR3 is TGCAGTGCTTTGCGGGGGGCCTCCTACAATGAGCAGTTCTTC. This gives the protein CSALRGASYNEQFF.